This TCR beta chain was recovered during a study of blood T cell repertoires in COVID-19. About the research overall: Collection of acute and convalescent COVID-19 samples took place in the United States, Italy and Spain.

Clones were read by immunoSEQ multiplex PCR, and TCRdb kept only the in-frame ones, dropping some. This table holds more than 250,000 clones, 80% to 90% found once. The receptor was derived from a woman aged 50 to 65 with acute or convalescent COVID-19. The sequenced material came from peripheral blood.

This chain's CDR3 is CASSVGQGSYNSPLHF. DNA for the CDR3: TGTGCCAGCAGCGTAGGACAGGGTTCCTATAATTCACCCCTCCACTTT. The chain employs TRBV9 and TRBJ1-6, with TRBD1 matching over 7 bases. The J segment lost 1 base and the V segment lost 0 bases, leaving 1 base of the junction unmatched. CDR1 SGDLS and CDR2 YYNGEE come from the germline V gene. CDR3 length: 16 residues.